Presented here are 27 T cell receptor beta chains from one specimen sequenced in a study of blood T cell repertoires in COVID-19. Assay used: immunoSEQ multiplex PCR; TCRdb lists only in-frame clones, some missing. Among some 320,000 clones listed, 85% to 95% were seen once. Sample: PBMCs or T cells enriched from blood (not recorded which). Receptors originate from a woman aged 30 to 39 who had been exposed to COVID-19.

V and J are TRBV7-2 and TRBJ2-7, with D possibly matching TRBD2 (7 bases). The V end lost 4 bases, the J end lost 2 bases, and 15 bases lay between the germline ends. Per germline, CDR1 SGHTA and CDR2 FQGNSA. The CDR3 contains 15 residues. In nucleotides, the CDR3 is TGTGCCAGCAGCTCCAGCGACGGGGGGCCCTACGAGCAGTACTTC. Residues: CASSSSDGGPYEQYF.

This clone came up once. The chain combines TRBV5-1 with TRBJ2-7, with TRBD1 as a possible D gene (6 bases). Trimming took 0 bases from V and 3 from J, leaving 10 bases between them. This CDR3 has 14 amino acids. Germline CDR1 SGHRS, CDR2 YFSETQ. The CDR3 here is CASSLASRGYEQYF. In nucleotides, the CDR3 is TGCGCCAGCAGCTTGGCCTCCAGGGGCTACGAGCAGTACTTC.

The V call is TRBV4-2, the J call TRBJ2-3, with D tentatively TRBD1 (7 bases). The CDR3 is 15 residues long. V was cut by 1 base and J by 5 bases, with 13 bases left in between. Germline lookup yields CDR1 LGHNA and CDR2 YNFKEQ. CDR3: CASSQVLQGGDTQYF. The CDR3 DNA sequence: TGTGCCAGCAGCCAAGTCCTTCAGGGGGGAGATACGCAGTATTTT.

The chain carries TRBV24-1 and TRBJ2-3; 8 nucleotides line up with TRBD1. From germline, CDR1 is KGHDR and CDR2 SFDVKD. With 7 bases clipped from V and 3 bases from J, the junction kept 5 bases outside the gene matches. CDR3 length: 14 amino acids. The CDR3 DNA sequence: TGTGCCACCAGAGCAGGGGGCTGGACAGATACGCAGTATTTT. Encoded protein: CATRAGGWTDTQYF.

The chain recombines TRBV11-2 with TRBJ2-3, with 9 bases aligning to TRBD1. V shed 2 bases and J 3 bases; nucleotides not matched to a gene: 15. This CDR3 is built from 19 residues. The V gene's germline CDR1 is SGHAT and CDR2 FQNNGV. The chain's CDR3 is CASSLIPGQGEFRTDTQYF. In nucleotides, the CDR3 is TGTGCCAGCAGCTTAATCCCGGGACAGGGAGAATTTAGGACAGATACGCAGTATTTT.

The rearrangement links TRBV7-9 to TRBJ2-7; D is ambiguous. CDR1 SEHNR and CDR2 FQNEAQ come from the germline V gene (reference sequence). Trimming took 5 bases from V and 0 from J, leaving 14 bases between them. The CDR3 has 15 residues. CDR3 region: CASSPDWVSSYEQYF. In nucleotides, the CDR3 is TGTGCCAGCAGCCCTGACTGGGTTAGCTCCTACGAGCAGTACTTC.

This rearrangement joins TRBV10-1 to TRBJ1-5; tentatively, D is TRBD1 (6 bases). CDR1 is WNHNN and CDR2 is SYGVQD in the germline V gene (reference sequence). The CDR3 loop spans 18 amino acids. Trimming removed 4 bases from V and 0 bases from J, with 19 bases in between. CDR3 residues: CASSGRAGGRDSNQPQHF. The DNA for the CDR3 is TGCGCCAGCAGTGGCCGAGCCGGGGGGCGGGATAGCAATCAGCCCCAGCATTTT.

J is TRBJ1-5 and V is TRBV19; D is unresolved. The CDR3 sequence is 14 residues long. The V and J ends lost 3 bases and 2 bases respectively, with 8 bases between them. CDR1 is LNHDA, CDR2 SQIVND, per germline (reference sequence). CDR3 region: CASSIGYGNQPQHF. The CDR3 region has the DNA TGTGCCAGTAGTATCGGGTATGGCAATCAGCCCCAGCATTTT.

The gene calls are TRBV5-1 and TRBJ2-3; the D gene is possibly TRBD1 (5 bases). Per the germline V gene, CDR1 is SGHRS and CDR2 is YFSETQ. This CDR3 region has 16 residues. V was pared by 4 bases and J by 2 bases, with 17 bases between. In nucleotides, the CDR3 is TGCGCCAGCAGCGCTAAATCGGACACCTCCACAGATACGCAGTATTTT. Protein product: CASSAKSDTSTDTQYF.

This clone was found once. The CDR3 protein is CASSEERGRPYNEQFF. The CDR3 nucleotides read TGTGCCAGCAGTGAGGAGCGGGGTCGACCCTACAATGAGCAGTTCTTC. J is TRBJ2-1 and V is TRBV6-4; 7 positions agree with TRBD2. Germline V gene lookup returns CDR1 MRHNA and CDR2 SNTAGT. V lost 3 bases to trimming and J lost 2 bases; unmatched junction nucleotides: 7. This CDR3 contains 16 residues.

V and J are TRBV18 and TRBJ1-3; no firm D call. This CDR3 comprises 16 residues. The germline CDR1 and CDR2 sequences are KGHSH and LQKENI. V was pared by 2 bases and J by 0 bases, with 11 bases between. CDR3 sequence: CASSPTIRNSGNTIYF. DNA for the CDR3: TGTGCCAGCTCACCAACAATCCGCAACTCTGGAAACACCATATATTTT. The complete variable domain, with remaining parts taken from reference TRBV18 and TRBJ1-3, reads NAGVMQNPRHLVRRRGQEARLRCSPMKGHSHVYWYRQLPEEGLKFMVYLQKENIIDESGMPKERFSAEFPKEGPSILRIQQVVRGDSAAYFCASSPTIRNSGNTIYFGEGSWLTVV.

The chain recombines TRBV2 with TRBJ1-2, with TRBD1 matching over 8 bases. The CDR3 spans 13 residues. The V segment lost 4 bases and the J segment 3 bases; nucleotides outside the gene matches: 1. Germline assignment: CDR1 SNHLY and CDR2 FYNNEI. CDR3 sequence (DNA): TGTGCCAGCAGTGCGGACAGGGACTATGGCTACACCTTC. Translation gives CASSADRDYGYTF.

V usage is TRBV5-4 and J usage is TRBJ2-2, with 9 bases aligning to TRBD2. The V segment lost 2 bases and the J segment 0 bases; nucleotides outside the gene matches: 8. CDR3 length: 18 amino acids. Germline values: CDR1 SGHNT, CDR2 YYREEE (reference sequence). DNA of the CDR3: TGTGCCAGCAGCTTCAATAGCGGGGGTGCCGCGAACACCGGGGAGCTGTTTTTT. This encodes CASSFNSGGAANTGELFF.

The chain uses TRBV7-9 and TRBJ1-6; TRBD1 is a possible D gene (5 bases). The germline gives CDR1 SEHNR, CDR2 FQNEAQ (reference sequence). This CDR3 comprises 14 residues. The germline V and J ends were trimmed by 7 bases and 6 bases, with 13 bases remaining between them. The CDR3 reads CASTAGQGNSPLHF. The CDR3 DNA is TGTGCCAGCACCGCCGGCCAGGGTAATTCACCCCTCCACTTT. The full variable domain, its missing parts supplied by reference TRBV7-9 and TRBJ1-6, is DTGVSQNPRHKITKRGQNVTFRCDPISEHNRLYWYRQTLGQGPEFLTYFQNEAQLEKSRLLSDRFSAERPKGSFSTLEIQRTEQGDSAMYLCASTAGQGNSPLHFGNGTRLTVT.

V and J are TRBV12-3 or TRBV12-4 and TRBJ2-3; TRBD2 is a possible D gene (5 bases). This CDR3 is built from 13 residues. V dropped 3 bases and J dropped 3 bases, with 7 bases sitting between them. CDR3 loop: CASSFEGTDTQYF. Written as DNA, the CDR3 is TGTGCCAGCAGTTTTGAGGGAACAGATACGCAGTATTTT.

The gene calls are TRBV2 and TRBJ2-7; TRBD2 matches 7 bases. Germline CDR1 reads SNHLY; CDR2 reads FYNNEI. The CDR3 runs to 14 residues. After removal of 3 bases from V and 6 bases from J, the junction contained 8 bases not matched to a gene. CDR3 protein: CASSEGGGSGEQYF. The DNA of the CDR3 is TGTGCCAGCAGTGAGGGCGGGGGTAGTGGCGAGCAGTACTTC.

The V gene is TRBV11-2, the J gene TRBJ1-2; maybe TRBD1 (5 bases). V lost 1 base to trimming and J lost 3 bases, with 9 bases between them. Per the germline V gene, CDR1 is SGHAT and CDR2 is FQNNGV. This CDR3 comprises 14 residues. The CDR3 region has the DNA TGTGCCAGCAGCTTAGCACCGACAGACTATGGCTACACCTTC. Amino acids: CASSLAPTDYGYTF. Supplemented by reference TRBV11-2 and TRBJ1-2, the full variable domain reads EAGVAQSPRYKIIEKRQSVAFWCNPISGHATLYWYQQILGQGPKLLIQFQNNGVVDDSQLPKDRFSAERLKGVDSTLKIQPAKLEDSAVYLCASSLAPTDYGYTFGSGTRLTVV.

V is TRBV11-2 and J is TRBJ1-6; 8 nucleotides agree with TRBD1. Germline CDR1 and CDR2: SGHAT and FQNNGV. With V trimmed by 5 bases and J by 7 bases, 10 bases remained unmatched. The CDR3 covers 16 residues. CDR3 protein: CASSTLRTGKNSPLHF. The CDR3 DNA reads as TGTGCCAGCAGCACCCTCCGGACAGGGAAAAATTCACCCCTCCACTTT.

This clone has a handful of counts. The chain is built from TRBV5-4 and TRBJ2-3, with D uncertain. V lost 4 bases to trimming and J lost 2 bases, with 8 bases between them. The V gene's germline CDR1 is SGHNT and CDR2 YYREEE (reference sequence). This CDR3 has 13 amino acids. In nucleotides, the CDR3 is TGTGCCAGCAGCCAAGACTTCACAGATACGCAGTATTTT. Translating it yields CASSQDFTDTQYF.

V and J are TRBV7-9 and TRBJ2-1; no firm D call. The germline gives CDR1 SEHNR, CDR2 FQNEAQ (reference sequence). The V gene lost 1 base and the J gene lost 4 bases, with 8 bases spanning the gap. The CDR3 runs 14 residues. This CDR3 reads CASSLGSNYNEQFF. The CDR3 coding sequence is TGTGCCAGCAGCTTAGGGTCTAATTACAATGAGCAGTTCTTC.

The CDR3 region is CASSEGAGGGNEQFF. The CDR3 coding sequence is TGTGCCAGCAGCGAAGGGGCGGGGGGTGGAAATGAGCAGTTCTTC. The chain is built from TRBV5-6 and TRBJ2-1, with 8 bases identical to TRBD2. The trim removed 4 bases at V and 7 bases at J, leaving 10 bases unmatched. The CDR3 extends over 15 amino acids. The V gene's germline CDR1 is SGHDT and CDR2 YYEEEE. Together with reference TRBV5-6 and TRBJ2-1, the CDR3 gives the full variable domain: DAGVTQSPTHLIKTRGQQVTLRCSPKSGHDTVSWYQQALGQGPQFIFQYYEEEERQRGNFPDRFSGHQFPNYSSELNVNALLLGDSALYLCASSEGAGGGNEQFFGPGTRLTVL.

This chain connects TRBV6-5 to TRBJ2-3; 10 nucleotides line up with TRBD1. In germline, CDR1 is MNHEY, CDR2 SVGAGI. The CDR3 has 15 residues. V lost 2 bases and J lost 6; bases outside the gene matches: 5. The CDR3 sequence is CASSYRDRGLDTQYF. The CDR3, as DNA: TGTGCCAGCAGTTACAGGGACAGGGGTTTGGATACGCAGTATTTT.

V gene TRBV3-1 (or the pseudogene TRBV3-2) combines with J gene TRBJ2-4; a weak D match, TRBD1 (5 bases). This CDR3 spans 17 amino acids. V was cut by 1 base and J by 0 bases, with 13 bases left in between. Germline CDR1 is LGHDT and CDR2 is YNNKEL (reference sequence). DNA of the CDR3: TGTGCCAGCAGCCAAGGACAGTTTTCAATAGCCAAAAACATTCAGTACTTC. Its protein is CASSQGQFSIAKNIQYF.

The CDR3 nucleotides are TGTGCCAGCAGTGAAGGAGGCACCCTCACCCCTGGAAACACCATATATTTT. It translates to CASSEGGTLTPGNTIYF. The chain carries TRBV6-1 and TRBJ1-3; D gene uncertain. Germline loops: CDR1 MNHNS, CDR2 SASEGT. The CDR3 contains 17 residues. V lost 1 base and J 2 bases, leaving 15 bases between the germline ends.

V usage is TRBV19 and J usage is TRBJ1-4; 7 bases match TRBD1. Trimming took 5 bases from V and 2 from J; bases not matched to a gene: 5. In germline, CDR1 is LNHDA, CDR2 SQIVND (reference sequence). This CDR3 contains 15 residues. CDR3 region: CASSAARGTNEKLFF. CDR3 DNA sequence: TGTGCCAGTAGTGCCGCCAGGGGGACTAATGAAAAACTGTTTTTT.

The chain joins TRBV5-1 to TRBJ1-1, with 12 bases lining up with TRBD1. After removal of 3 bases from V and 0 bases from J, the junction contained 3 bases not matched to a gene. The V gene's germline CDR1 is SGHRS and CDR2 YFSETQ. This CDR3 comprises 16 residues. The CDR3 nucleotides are TGCGCCAGCAGCTGGGGACAGGGGGCGATGAACACTGAAGCTTTCTTT. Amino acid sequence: CASSWGQGAMNTEAFF.

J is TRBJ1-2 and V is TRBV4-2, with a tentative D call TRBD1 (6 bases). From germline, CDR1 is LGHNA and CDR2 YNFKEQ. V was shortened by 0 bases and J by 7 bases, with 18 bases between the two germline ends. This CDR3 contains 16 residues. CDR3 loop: CASSQDHGGRVGGYTF. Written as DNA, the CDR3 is TGTGCCAGCAGCCAAGATCATGGGGGCAGGGTGGGTGGCTACACCTTC.